Following are 26 T cell receptor beta chains from one sample sequenced in a study of OX40 agonist ivuxolimab in advanced cancers. TCRdb's copy holds only in-frame clones and misses some; the assay was immunoSEQ multiplex PCR. The table records roughly 60,000 clones, 70% to 90% of them present only once. The sequenced sample was CD4+ or CD8+ T cells sorted from blood, obtained in a trial of the OX40 agonist ivuxolimab. The receptor source for this set is an adult with an advanced solid tumor such as melanoma, head and neck, liver or kidney cancer.

This clone was detected once. The J gene is TRBJ2-4, the V gene TRBV30; D gene uncertain. V lost 0 bases and J lost 8, with 5 bases in between. CDR3 size: 11 residues. Germline values: CDR1 GTSNPN, CDR2 SVGIG (reference sequence). In DNA form, the CDR3 reads TGTGCCTGGAGTGTGGGATACATTCAGTACTTC. It translates to CAWSVGYIQYF.

The rearrangement links TRBV28 to TRBJ1-2; 8 nucleotides line up with TRBD1. The CDR3 loop spans 16 amino acids. The trim removed 7 bases at V and 8 bases at J, leaving 18 bases unmatched. Germline CDR1 and CDR2: MDHEN and SYDVKM. Here the CDR3 reads CASNPPGQAPLGGYTF. As DNA, the CDR3 is TGTGCCAGCAACCCGCCGGGACAGGCACCTTTGGGGGGCTACACCTTC.

The V gene is TRBV7-2, the J gene TRBJ1-4; the D is unclear. This CDR3 contains 15 residues. CDR1 and CDR2 from the germline V gene are SGHTA and FQGNSA. Trimming took off 6 bases at V and 0 bases at J, with 11 bases between the two ends. The CDR3 here is CASSPGYSTNEKLFF. The DNA for the CDR3 is TGTGCCAGCAGTCCAGGATACTCAACTAATGAAAAACTGTTTTTT.

V and J are TRBV12-5 and TRBJ2-5, with 7 nucleotides matching TRBD2. Germline CDR1 is LGHNT and CDR2 is FRNRAP. The trim removed 8 bases at V and 0 bases at J, leaving 9 bases unmatched. The CDR3 runs 15 residues. CDR3: CASTLGGGNQETQYF. The DNA for the CDR3 is TGTGCTAGTACTCTAGGCGGGGGAAACCAAGAGACCCAGTACTTC. The full variable domain, with the rest looked up from reference TRBV12-5 and TRBJ2-5, is DARVTQTPRHKVTEMGQEVTMRCQPILGHNTVFWYRQTMMQGLELLAYFRNRAPLDDSGMPKDRFSAEMPDATLATLKIQPSEPRDSAVYFCASTLGGGNQETQYFGPGTRLLVL.

The chain carries TRBV7-9 and TRBJ1-5; TRBD1 matches 7 bases. Per germline, CDR1 SEHNR and CDR2 FQNEAQ (reference sequence). The V and J ends lost 5 bases and 5 bases, in that order; junction bases with no gene match: 6. The CDR3 length is 14 residues. CDR3 amino acids: CASSQDRADQPQHF. The DNA of the CDR3 is TGTGCCAGCAGCCAAGACAGGGCCGATCAGCCCCAGCATTTT. The whole variable domain, filled in from reference TRBV7-9 and TRBJ1-5, reads DTGVSQNPRHKITKRGQNVTFRCDPISEHNRLYWYRQTLGQGPEFLTYFQNEAQLEKSRLLSDRFSAERPKGSFSTLEIQRTEQGDSAMYLCASSQDRADQPQHFGDGTRLSIL.

This chain links TRBV6-5 with TRBJ2-2; D unclear. CDR1 and CDR2 (germline): MNHEY, SVGAGI. The ends were cut back, 1 base at V and 1 base at J, with 4 bases in the middle. The CDR3 has 14 residues. The CDR3 DNA reads as TGTGCCAGCAGTTACTACATGAACACCGGGGAGCTGTTTTTT. It specifies CASSYYMNTGELFF.

The rearrangement uses TRBV19 and TRBJ1-5, with 7 positions matching TRBD1. The germline V gene has CDR1 LNHDA and CDR2 SQIVND (reference sequence). The CDR3 covers 22 residues. Unmatched junction bases numbered 22, after V lost 2 bases and J lost 0 bases. The CDR3 DNA reads TGTGCCAGTAGTATAAAAGGTTTGGGACAGAGAACAATTTATTATAGCAATCAGCCCCAGCATTTT. Its protein product is CASSIKGLGQRTIYYSNQPQHF.

J is TRBJ1-1 and V is TRBV19; TRBD1 agrees at 7 bases. The CDR3 is 18 amino acids. V lost 6 bases to trimming and J lost 0 bases; unmatched junction nucleotides: 16. Germline CDR1 and CDR2: LNHDA and SQIVND (reference sequence). The chain's CDR3 is CASSIREGQRSMNTEAFF. DNA of the CDR3: TGTGCCAGTAGCATCAGGGAGGGACAGAGATCCATGAACACTGAAGCTTTCTTT.

The chain carries TRBV5-1 and TRBJ2-3, with TRBD1 matching 8 bases. In germline, CDR1 is SGHRS, CDR2 YFSETQ. The CDR3 length is 15 residues. V gave up 5 bases and J gave up 2 bases; unmatched junction bases: 7. The CDR3 nucleotides read TGCGCCAGCAGTCCTCGACAGGGGACCACAGATACGCAGTATTTT. Translation gives CASSPRQGTTDTQYF. The whole variable domain, filled in from reference TRBV5-1 and TRBJ2-3, reads KAGVTQTPRYLIKTRGQQVTLSCSPISGHRSVSWYQQTPGQGLQFLFEYFSETQRNKGNFPGRFSGRQFSNSRSEMNVSTLELGDSALYLCASSPRQGTTDTQYFGPGTRLTVL.

The chain combines TRBV9 with TRBJ2-3; D is ambiguous. Trimming stripped 0 bases from V and 7 bases from J, with 6 bases between. The CDR3 extends over 12 amino acids. Germline V gene lookup returns CDR1 SGDLS and CDR2 YYNGEE. CDR3 sequence (DNA): TGTGCCAGCAGCGTAGAATCCCATACGCAGTATTTT. Residues: CASSVESHTQYF.

This chain joins TRBV7-3 and TRBJ2-7; TRBD2 aligns across 9 bases. J gave up 4 bases and V 5 bases, and 9 bases lay outside the gene matches. Germline V lookup: CDR1 SGHTA, CDR2 FQGTGA. The CDR3 sequence is 15 residues long. CDR3 nucleotide sequence: TGTGCCAGCAGCCCGTCAGCGGGGGGTTTTTACGAGCAGTACTTC. Encoded protein: CASSPSAGGFYEQYF.

This sequence joins TRBV5-1 and TRBJ2-1; D may be TRBD2 (6 bases). The CDR3 has 14 amino acids. V shed 4 bases and J shed 4 bases, with 12 bases lying between them. The germline V gene has CDR1 SGHRS and CDR2 YFSETQ. The CDR3 reads CASSPGTVYNEQFF. The CDR3 bases are TGCGCCAGCAGCCCTGGGACTGTTTACAATGAGCAGTTCTTC.

The CDR3 coding sequence is TGTGCCAGCAGTTTGCCGGATCAGCCCCAGCATTTT. Amino acid sequence: CASSLPDQPQHF. The chain combines TRBV6-1 with TRBJ1-5; D is unclear. In germline, CDR1 is MNHNS, CDR2 SASEGT. With 5 bases removed from V and 5 bases from J, the gap between germline ends came to 7 bases. The CDR3 has 12 residues.

The chain recombines TRBV11-3 with TRBJ2-1; TRBD2 matches 14 bases. The germline gives CDR1 SGHNT, CDR2 YENEEA. The J segment lost 0 bases and the V segment lost 4 bases, leaving 8 bases of the junction unmatched. The CDR3 runs 19 residues. The CDR3 reads CASSYTGTSGGRSYNEQFF. The CDR3 DNA reads as TGTGCCAGCAGCTATACCGGGACTAGCGGGGGTCGCTCCTACAATGAGCAGTTCTTC.

This clone has a single count. The rearrangement uses TRBV19 and TRBJ2-1; TRBD2 might be the D (6 bases). Germline CDR1 reads LNHDA; CDR2 reads SQIVND (reference sequence). CDR3 length equals 18 residues. The V and J ends lost 4 bases and 6 bases respectively, with 25 bases between them. Here the CDR3 reads CASSTPFERAKLINEQFF. CDR3 nucleotide sequence: TGTGCCAGTAGTACCCCATTCGAGCGGGCTAAGCTTATCAATGAGCAGTTCTTC.

This clone appeared once. The V call is TRBV6-5, the J call TRBJ2-5, with D perhaps TRBD1 (6 bases). CDR3 length: 14 residues. Deletions cut 5 bases from V and 6 bases from J, with 16 bases between. The V gene's germline CDR1 is MNHEY and CDR2 SVGAGI. The CDR3: CASSDWDTLKTQYF. The CDR3, as DNA: TGTGCCAGCAGTGACTGGGACACTTTGAAGACCCAGTACTTC.

This chain joins TRBV18 and TRBJ1-3; 10 bases agree with TRBD1. The CDR3 contains 17 residues. Germline assignment: CDR1 KGHSH and CDR2 LQKENI. J gave up 4 bases and V 6 bases, and 12 bases lay outside the gene matches. CDR3 sequence reads: CASSSLRDRGGGNTIYF. The CDR3 DNA reads TGTGCCAGCTCGTCGTTACGGGACAGGGGTGGAGGAAACACCATATATTTT.

The chain couples TRBV5-6 to TRBJ2-5; D uncertain. Trimming removed 1 base at V and 3 bases at J, with 16 bases between. CDR1 and CDR2 from the germline V gene are SGHDT and YYEEEE. The CDR3 has 16 amino acids. CDR3 coding DNA: TGTGCCAGCAGCTTGTTATCCCCAGGAAAAAAAGAGACCCAGTACTTC. Translation: CASSLLSPGKKETQYF. Using reference TRBV5-6 and TRBJ2-5 for the parts outside the CDR3, the full variable domain is DAGVTQSPTHLIKTRGQQVTLRCSPKSGHDTVSWYQQALGQGPQFIFQYYEEEERQRGNFPDRFSGHQFPNYSSELNVNALLLGDSALYLCASSLLSPGKKETQYFGPGTRLLVL.

CDR3 region: CASMTTWDSNTGELFF. In nucleotides, the CDR3 is TGTGCCAGTATGACGACCTGGGATTCGAACACCGGGGAGCTGTTTTTT. This sequence joins TRBV6-6 and TRBJ2-2, with D uncertain. Germline V gene data show CDR1 as MNHNY and CDR2 as SVGAGI (reference sequence). The ends were cut back, 9 bases at V and 0 bases at J, with 17 bases in the middle. This CDR3 comprises 16 residues.

The chain uses TRBV27 and TRBJ2-7; 7 positions agree with TRBD2. The V gene end was trimmed by 7 bases and the J gene end by 6 bases; junction bases not matched to a gene: 12. Germline assignment: CDR1 MNHEY and CDR2 SMNVEV (reference sequence). The CDR3 length is 14 residues. The CDR3 loop reads CASMGEKGRGEQYF. CDR3 nucleotide sequence: TGTGCCAGCATGGGGGAGAAGGGGAGGGGCGAGCAGTACTTC.

This clone showed up just once. This sequence joins TRBV19 and TRBJ1-1, with 7 bases fitting TRBD1. Losses at the gene ends were 5 bases for V and 4 bases for J; bases not matched to a gene: 13. The CDR3 has 16 amino acids. Germline lookup yields CDR1 LNHDA and CDR2 SQIVND (reference sequence). This CDR3 reads CASSSGTAPGGTEAFF. DNA for the CDR3: TGTGCCAGTAGTTCAGGGACAGCCCCCGGGGGCACTGAAGCTTTCTTT.

This chain links TRBV6-5 with TRBJ2-3, with D uncertain. V was pared by 0 bases and J by 3 bases, with 7 bases between. CDR3 size: 14 residues. Germline CDR1 MNHEY, CDR2 SVGAGI. The CDR3 DNA reads as TGTGCCAGCAGTTACTCATTACAGACAGATACGCAGTATTTT. This sequence encodes CASSYSLQTDTQYF.

The chain has TRBV5-1 and TRBJ2-7; TRBD1 might be the D (6 bases). V lost 0 bases to trimming and J lost 5 bases, with 15 bases between them. CDR1 is SGHRS, CDR2 YFSETQ, per germline. This CDR3 spans 15 amino acids. The CDR3 nucleotides are TGCGCCAGCAGCTTGGAGGACAGCGGTCGGAACGAGCAGTACTTC. It encodes CASSLEDSGRNEQYF.

This clone has just a few counts. The chain combines TRBV7-6 with TRBJ2-5, with TRBD1 matching 9 bases. Germline CDR1 is SGHVS and CDR2 is FNYEAQ. The CDR3 length is 15 residues. V was pared by 5 bases and J by 4 bases, with 8 bases of the junction left unmatched. CDR3 nucleotides: TGTGCCAGCAGCGGACAGGGGAGGGCAAGAGAGACCCAGTACTTC. This gives the protein CASSGQGRARETQYF.

The DNA for the CDR3 is TGCGCCAGCAGCTTGTACAGTATGAACACTGAAGCTTTCTTT. Its translation is CASSLYSMNTEAFF. The genes are TRBV5-1 and TRBJ1-1; D gene uncertain. Trimming shortened V by 1 base and J by 0 bases, and 7 bases separated the two germline ends. This CDR3 has 14 residues. Germline V CDR1 and CDR2: SGHRS, YFSETQ.

V and J are TRBV10-3 and TRBJ2-7, with D perhaps assigned TRBD1 or TRBD2 (5 bases each). The CDR3 extends over 15 amino acids. Trimming stripped 7 bases from V and 3 bases from J, with 19 bases between. Germline-derived CDR1 and CDR2 are ENHRY and SYGVKD. CDR3 protein: CAITQAVGAGYEQYF. CDR3 in DNA: TGTGCCATCACCCAGGCGGTAGGGGCGGGCTACGAGCAGTACTTC.